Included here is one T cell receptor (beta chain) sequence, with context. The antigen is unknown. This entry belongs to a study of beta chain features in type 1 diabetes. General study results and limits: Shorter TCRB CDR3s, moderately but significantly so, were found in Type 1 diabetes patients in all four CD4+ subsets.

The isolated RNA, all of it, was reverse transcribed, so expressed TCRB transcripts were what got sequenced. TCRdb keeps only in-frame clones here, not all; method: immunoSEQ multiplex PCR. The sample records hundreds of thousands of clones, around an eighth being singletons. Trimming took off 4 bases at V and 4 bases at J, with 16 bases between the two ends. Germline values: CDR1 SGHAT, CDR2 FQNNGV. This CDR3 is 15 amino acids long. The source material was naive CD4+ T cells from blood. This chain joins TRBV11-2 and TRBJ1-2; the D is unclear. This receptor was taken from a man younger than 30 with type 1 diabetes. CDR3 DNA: TGTGCCAGCAGCTCCCGAAGGGCGGCGCCCTATGGCTACACCTTC. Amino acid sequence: CASSSRRAAPYGYTF.